This T cell receptor beta chain appears in the sequencing data of a study of human T cells and chemical hapten exposure (dated by TCRdb to about 2021). Regarding the complete study: For sensitization, 2% DPC in acetone was applied to a roughly 2 cm by roughly 2 cm area of upper inner arm skin. Blood samples were taken from patients before sensitization (week 0) and then at 2, 6 and about 24 weeks after DPC sensitization. About 30 alopecia patients provided blood for TCR sequencing at one to four time points (pre-sensitization, 2, 6 and 24 weeks). Throughout the study period of roughly 24 weeks, patients also received therapeutic DPC doses to the scalp every week. The mostly female patient cohort included alopecia areata with under or over 50% scalp involvement, alopecia totalis and alopecia universalis. Libraries were pooled for sequencing, and variation in per-sample TCR yields was attributed mainly to small differences in library volumes within the pool. This study followed changes in the peripheral blood TCR repertoire in vivo during primary and secondary sensitization of alopecia patients to the hapten diphenylcyclopropenone (DPC). Patch tests used Finn chambers with 0.01% DPC on the upper back, scored after 6 days by International Contact Dermatitis Research Group standards.

Overall study outcomes, separate from this receptor: No change with DPC sensitization was found in the number of TCRs above 1 in 1000 frequency, and no evidence of global repertoire structure alterations was found. A positive correlation was found between the number of PT1 expanded TCRs and patch test score, with significance reached at thresholds 8, 16 and 32 but not 4. Compared with pre-sensitization or healthy control sets, expanded TCRs formed significantly more large CDR3 similarity clusters, which is consistent with antigen-driven responses. All patients had alopecia, a presumed autoimmune disease, so their immune response might differ from that of healthy individuals. Repeated subsampling changed both the strength of the expansion versus patch-test correlation and the threshold at which the correlation became significant.

This clonotype was counted many times. The antigen it recognizes is unknown. Base qualities are not recorded, but no much larger clone differs from it by a single base. The junction shows trimming of 10 bases on V and 5 bases on J, plus 12 bases between the germline ends. Inclusive of the bounding cysteine and phenylalanine, the CDR3 is 12 residues long. CDR3 DNA is the only sequence kept; it has 36 bases, read in frame from the first base. In the germline V gene, CDR1 corresponds to ENHRY and CDR2 to SYGVKD. What the time point label conveys for this sample: patch test 1, 2 weeks after DPC sensitization. The treatment or condition label of this sample denotes: therapeutic diphenylcyclopropenone sensitization with weekly scalp DPC. Blood at each patch-test visit was drawn before the patch test was applied. Patients were considered eligible if aged 18 to 70, diagnosed with alopecia and deemed suitable for DPC therapy, and patients were excluded if pregnant. Unfractionated whole blood was collected in Tempus Blood RNA tubes, and total RNA was extracted from that blood.

The library was produced with RACE. TCRdb lists the instrument as NextSeq 500. During library preparation, unique molecular identifiers were attached to individual cDNA molecules so that TCRs could be counted in a quantitative, reproducible way. Both TCR alpha and TCR beta chains were sequenced from each blood RNA sample. The study's own analysis went as follows. The median number of TCRs per sample was approximately 93,000, ranging from 23,224 to 690,600. The Decombinator software suite was used to annotate the V, J and CDR3 of the TCR reads. To make PS versus PT1 abundance plots, every sample was subsampled to the same number of TCRs (28,000). Expanded TCRs were defined as absent before sensitization and observed at least eight times at the 2-week time point. The raw public data were reprocessed by TCRdb itself: fastp quality trimming at Q25, MiXCR clonotype calling, in-frame beta chains only. One record per CDR3 amino acid sequence lists the most common genes and DNA. TCRdb, rather than the study authors, made the V and J calls. This sample lists about 83,000 distinct CDR3 sequences; under 9% were detected once. The ten largest account for roughly 1.6% of the sample.

The chain is made from TRBV10-3 and TRBJ2-1; a tentative D match to TRBD1 spans 6 bases. The origin of this receptor is a young woman with alopecia areata. Some clones in this sample may be carry-over from other donors' samples. The specimen was whole blood, collected in connection with sensitization to the hapten diphenylcyclopropenone (DPC). The CDR3 protein: CATTRDNNEQFF. The DNA reads TGTGCCACCACCCGGGACAACAATGAGCAGTTCTTC.